This TCR beta chain comes out of a study of blood T cell repertoires in COVID-19. TCRdb's copy holds only in-frame clones and misses some; the assay was immunoSEQ multiplex PCR. The sample has about 210,000 clones, 70% to 90% seen once. This clone has at least ten counts. V was clipped by 9 bases and J by 2 bases; unmatched bases: 3. Germline V gene lookup returns CDR1 SGHRS and CDR2 YFSETQ. The CDR3 is 13 residues long. The sequencing input was peripheral blood. The rearrangement uses TRBV5-1 and TRBJ2-3, with 10 bases matching TRBD2. The receptor comes from a human donor in a cohort sampled during active COVID-19. The CDR3 nucleotides are TGCGCCACCGGGACTAGCGCCACAGATACGCAGTATTTT. Amino acid sequence: CATGTSATDTQYF.